This T cell receptor beta chain stems from a study of shared T cell receptors in the human thymus. Per the germline V gene, CDR1 is SQVTM and CDR2 is ANQGSEA. The CDR3 is 13 amino acids. Unmatched junction bases numbered 7, after V lost 3 bases and J lost 6 bases. Sequenced by immunoSEQ multiplex PCR; TCRdb stores in-frame clones only, minus some. The sample yields roughly 560,000 clones, around 78% seen once. These records were also assigned to another study, of human thymus T cells. That publication notes: It was from resections taken during corrective heart surgery that the thymus tissue came. Usage of V and J genes appeared biased in thymic and blood repertoires. Related research described thymic repertoires that were highly overlapping among unrelated individuals.

The gene calls are TRBV29-1 and TRBJ1-2; 7 nucleotides agree with TRBD1. This receptor was obtained from a boy under two years old with a congenital heart defect. Sequencing used thymocytes. Here the CDR3 reads CSVENRGSDGYTF. The CDR3 nucleotides are TGCAGCGTTGAGAACAGGGGTAGCGATGGCTACACCTTC.